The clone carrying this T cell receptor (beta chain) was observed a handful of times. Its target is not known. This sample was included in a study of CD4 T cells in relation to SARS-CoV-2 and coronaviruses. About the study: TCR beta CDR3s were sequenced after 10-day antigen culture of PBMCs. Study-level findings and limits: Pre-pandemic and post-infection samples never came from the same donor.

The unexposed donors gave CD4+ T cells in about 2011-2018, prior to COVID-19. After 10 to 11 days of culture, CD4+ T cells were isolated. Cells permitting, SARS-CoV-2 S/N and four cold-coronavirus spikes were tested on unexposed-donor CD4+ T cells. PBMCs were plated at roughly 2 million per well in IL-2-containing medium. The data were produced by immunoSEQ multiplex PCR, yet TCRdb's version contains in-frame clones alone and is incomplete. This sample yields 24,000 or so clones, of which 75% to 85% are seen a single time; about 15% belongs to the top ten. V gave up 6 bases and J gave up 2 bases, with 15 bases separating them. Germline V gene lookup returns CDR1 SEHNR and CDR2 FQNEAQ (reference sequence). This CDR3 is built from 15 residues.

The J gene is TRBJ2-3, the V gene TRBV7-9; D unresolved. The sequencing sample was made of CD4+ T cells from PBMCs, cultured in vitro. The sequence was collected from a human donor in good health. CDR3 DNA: TGTGCCAGCAGACCCATCAGTACCTCCACAGATACGCAGTATTTT. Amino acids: CASRPISTSTDTQYF.